These 14 T cell receptor beta chains were sequenced from one sample in a study of blood T cell repertoires in COVID-19. Sequenced by immunoSEQ multiplex PCR; TCRdb stores in-frame clones only, minus some. The sample shows 250,000 to 350,000 clones, 70% to 90% of them seen only once. Specimen: PBMCs or T cells enriched from blood (not recorded which). Source of these receptors: a woman in her twenties or thirties who had recovered from COVID-19.

This chain connects TRBV5-1 to TRBJ2-7, with 10 bases aligning to TRBD2. Looked up from germline, CDR1 is SGHRS and CDR2 is YFSETQ. This CDR3 comprises 15 residues. Germline trimming cut 3 bases from V and 4 bases from J; bases unmatched to any gene: 7. In DNA, the CDR3 is TGCGCCAGCAGCTCTCAGACTAGCGGGCAATACGAGCAGTACTTC. Translating gives CASSSQTSGQYEQYF.

This rearrangement joins TRBV27 to TRBJ2-2; 10 bases align to TRBD1. The CDR3 spans 16 residues. Losses at the gene ends were 4 bases for V and 3 bases for J; bases not matched to a gene: 5. Germline V gives CDR1 MNHEY, CDR2 SMNVEV (reference sequence). DNA for the CDR3: TGTGCCAGCAGTTGGGGACAGGGGATTTACACCGGGGAGCTGTTTTTT. Translated, it gives CASSWGQGIYTGELFF.

The V call is TRBV6-4, the J call TRBJ1-1, with D tentatively TRBD1 (5 bases). V shed 3 bases and J shed 5 bases, with 10 bases lying between them. The CDR3 is 13 residues long. CDR1 and CDR2 from the germline V gene are MRHNA and SNTAGT. The CDR3 protein is CASSEGVGTEAFF. In nucleotides, the CDR3 is TGTGCCAGCAGTGAAGGGGTAGGGACTGAAGCTTTCTTT.

The chain couples TRBV6-5 to TRBJ1-3, with D perhaps matching TRBD1 (5 bases). Between the trimmed V and J ends, which lost 4 bases and 0 bases, there was a span of 10 bases. Germline V CDR1 and CDR2: MNHEY, SVGAGI. This CDR3 has 15 residues. In DNA, the CDR3 is TGTGCCAGCAGTTCAGGCGGACACTCTGGAAACACCATATATTTT. Its protein product is CASSSGGHSGNTIYF.

The V gene is TRBV9, the J gene TRBJ1-1, with unresolved D. Germline V gene sequence: CDR1 SGDLS, CDR2 YYNGEE. The CDR3 is 15 amino acids. Trimming took 4 bases from V and 1 from J, leaving 14 bases between them. The chain's CDR3 is CASSPRSAPNTEAFF. In DNA form, the CDR3 reads TGTGCCAGCAGCCCCAGATCTGCACCGAACACTGAAGCTTTCTTT.

The rearrangement links TRBV19 to TRBJ1-3, with 7 bases matching TRBD1. CDR1 is LNHDA, CDR2 SQIVND, per germline (reference sequence). Unmatched junction bases numbered 6, after V lost 3 bases and J lost 4 bases. This CDR3 spans 15 amino acids. The CDR3 spells CASSISDRQGNTIYF. CDR3 coding DNA: TGTGCCAGTAGTATCTCGGACAGGCAAGGAAACACCATATATTTT.

The V gene is TRBV7-2, the J gene TRBJ2-5, with D maybe TRBD1 (6 bases). V was trimmed by 5 bases and J by 2 bases, leaving 15 bases between them. Germline assignment: CDR1 SGHTA and CDR2 FQGNSA. The CDR3 is 15 residues long. This CDR3 is CASSPEIRGQETQYF. The CDR3 DNA follows: TGTGCCAGCAGCCCCGAGATTAGGGGGCAAGAGACCCAGTACTTC. The whole variable domain, remainder taken from reference TRBV7-2 and TRBJ2-5, is GAGVSQSPSNKVTEKGKDVELRCDPISGHTALYWYRQSLGQGLEFLIYFQGNSAPDKSGLPSDRFSAERTGGSVSTLTIQRTQQEDSAVYLCASSPEIRGQETQYFGPGTRLLVL.

The chain has TRBV7-9 and TRBJ2-7; TRBD2 might be the D (7 bases). Germline CDR1 is SEHNR and CDR2 is FQNEAQ (reference sequence). Trimming removed 0 bases from V and 3 bases from J, with 9 bases in between. The CDR3 is made up of 14 amino acids. CDR3 loop: CASSLAGGGYEQYF. CDR3 nucleotides: TGTGCCAGCAGCTTAGCGGGAGGGGGCTACGAGCAGTACTTC.

The chain is built from TRBV4-2 and TRBJ2-3, with a tentative D call TRBD2 (6 bases). Looked up from germline, CDR1 is LGHNA and CDR2 is YNFKEQ. V lost 8 bases and J 2 bases, leaving 14 bases between the germline ends. The CDR3 consists of 14 residues. This CDR3 reads CASRGSGATDTQYF. The CDR3 coding sequence is TGTGCCAGCCGGGGGAGCGGAGCCACAGATACGCAGTATTTT.

CDR3 DNA: TGTGCCAGCTCACCACTCGTGCGGGGTAGGGCCAACGTCCTGACTTTC. Amino acids: CASSPLVRGRANVLTF. The chain employs TRBV18 and TRBJ2-6; perhaps TRBD2 as D (6 bases). In germline, CDR1 is KGHSH, CDR2 LQKENI. The CDR3 has 16 amino acids. V lost 1 base and J 5 bases, leaving 12 bases between the germline ends.

The chain employs TRBV4-1 and TRBJ2-3; 7 bases agree with TRBD2. Germline loops: CDR1 MGHRA, CDR2 YSYEKL. This CDR3 has 16 amino acids. J was trimmed by 2 bases and V by 0 bases; bases with no gene match: 5. CDR3 in amino acids: CASSQDPSGYTDTQYF. CDR3 DNA: TGCGCCAGCAGCCAAGATCCTAGCGGCTACACAGATACGCAGTATTTT.

This clone has a single count. The rearrangement joins TRBV10-3 to TRBJ1-2; a possible D gene is TRBD1 (6 bases). The V end was cut by 10 bases, the J end by 4 bases, with 10 bases between. The CDR3 covers 11 residues. Germline CDR1 ENHRY, CDR2 SYGVKD. The CDR3 DNA follows: TGTGCCACCCGGACAGTCTATGGCTACACCTTC. Its translation: CATRTVYGYTF.

The rearrangement joins TRBV5-1 to TRBJ2-1; TRBD2 might be the D (7 bases). CDR3 size: 15 residues. Trimming took off 2 bases at V and 7 bases at J, with 16 bases between the two ends. Per germline, CDR1 SGHRS and CDR2 YFSETQ. CDR3 sequence: CASSFYGGALNEQFF. CDR3 in DNA: TGCGCCAGCAGCTTTTATGGGGGGGCCCTAAATGAGCAGTTCTTC.

The chain's CDR3 is CASSFGSSSWNEQFF. CDR3 bases: TGTGCCAGCAGCTTTGGGTCTAGCAGTTGGAATGAGCAGTTCTTC. The chain links TRBV7-3 to TRBJ2-1; D might be TRBD2 (5 bases). This CDR3 region has 15 residues. Germline V CDR1 and CDR2: SGHTA, FQGTGA. V was pared by 3 bases and J by 7 bases, with 16 bases between.